This passage covers 25 T cell receptor beta chains from one sample sequenced in a study of cytomegalovirus exposure and HLA in healthy donors. The PCR contained 60 Vbeta and 13 Jbeta primers. The table came from immunoSEQ multiplex PCR; TCRdb's copy has only in-frame clones and leaves some out. The sample carries about 280,000 clones, over 85% recorded once. The sample comprised PBMCs. Source of these receptors: a woman aged 18-30 years in good health and CMV-seronegative.

This clone came up once. The V gene is TRBV5-1, the J gene TRBJ1-1; TRBD1 aligns across 12 bases. This CDR3 contains 17 residues. V lost 7 bases and J lost 0; bases outside the gene matches: 10. The V gene's germline CDR1 is SGHRS and CDR2 YFSETQ. DNA of the CDR3: TGCGCCAGCCTCCAGGGGGGGACAGGGGGCATGAACACTGAAGCTTTCTTT. This gives the protein CASLQGGTGGMNTEAFF.

The count of this clone is one. Its ends do not fully match the called genes, so a read error is possible. The chain is built from TRBV7-9 and TRBJ2-7, with TRBD1 identical over 8 bases. This CDR3 comprises 15 residues. Germline assignment: CDR1 SEHNR and CDR2 FQNEAQ (reference sequence). DNA for the CDR3: TGTTCCAGCAGCTTAATCGGGACAGGTCCCTACGAGCAGTACTTC. It translates to CSSSLIGTGPYEQYF.

The genes are TRBV27 and TRBJ2-3, with 14 bases fitting TRBD2. The CDR3 length is 20 residues. Trimming took 0 bases from V and 2 from J; bases not matched to a gene: 10. CDR1 is MNHEY, CDR2 SMNVEV, per germline (reference sequence). CDR3 sequence: CASSLSKRLAGGRHTDTQYF. The CDR3, as DNA: TGTGCCAGCAGTTTATCGAAGAGACTAGCGGGGGGGCGTCACACAGATACGCAGTATTTT.

The chain combines TRBV7-3 with TRBJ2-3, with D uncertain. The length of the CDR3 is 14 residues. The V gene lost 5 bases and the J gene lost 1 base, with 10 bases spanning the gap. Germline loops: CDR1 SGHTA, CDR2 FQGTGA. CDR3 nucleotides: TGTGCCAGCAGCCCCCAGTTCGGCACAGATACGCAGTATTTT. This sequence encodes CASSPQFGTDTQYF.

The chain recombines TRBV5-5 with TRBJ2-7; 9 positions agree with TRBD1. Looked up from germline, CDR1 is SGHKS and CDR2 is YYEKEE (reference sequence). The trim removed 3 bases at V and 5 bases at J, leaving 0 bases unmatched. This CDR3 spans 12 amino acids. The chain's CDR3 is CASSWTGDEQYF. CDR3 bases: TGTGCCAGCAGCTGGACAGGGGACGAGCAGTACTTC.

The V gene is TRBV27, the J gene TRBJ2-7; possibly TRBD1 for D (6 bases). Per germline, CDR1 MNHEY and CDR2 SMNVEV (reference sequence). The CDR3 length is 14 residues. The germline V and J ends were trimmed by 0 bases and 4 bases, with 10 bases remaining between them. CDR3 sequence: CASSLSARGYEQYF. CDR3 sequence (DNA): TGTGCCAGCAGTTTATCGGCCAGGGGTTACGAGCAGTACTTC.

The chain uses TRBV5-6 and TRBJ1-3, with TRBD1 identical over 9 bases. Trimming took 2 bases from V and 4 from J; bases not matched to a gene: 4. CDR1 SGHDT and CDR2 YYEEEE come from the germline V gene. The CDR3 extends over 15 amino acids. CDR3 region: CASSFIGQGGNTIYF. For the CDR3, the DNA is TGTGCCAGCAGCTTCATCGGACAGGGGGGAAACACCATATATTTT.

The chain carries TRBV15 and TRBJ1-2, with TRBD1 matching over 8 bases. Germline V CDR1 and CDR2: LNHNV, YYDKDF (reference sequence). This CDR3 region has 17 residues. The trim removed 3 bases at V and 5 bases at J, leaving 14 bases unmatched. CDR3 loop: CATSRTGTGGILYGYTF. The CDR3 DNA follows: TGTGCCACCAGCAGGACCGGGACAGGCGGAATACTATATGGCTACACCTTC.

The chain recombines TRBV10-3 with TRBJ1-2; TRBD1 agrees at 8 bases. Germline CDR1 and CDR2: ENHRY and SYGVKD. The CDR3 loop spans 17 amino acids. V shed 7 bases and J 8 bases; nucleotides not matched to a gene: 21. The CDR3 DNA sequence: TGTGCCATCACCAACCGGACAGGGCCCACTAAAGACTGGGGCTACACCTTC. Translating gives CAITNRTGPTKDWGYTF.

This chain links TRBV9 with TRBJ2-2, with 11 positions matching TRBD2. Looked up from germline, CDR1 is SGDLS and CDR2 is YYNGEE. The V and J ends lost 0 bases and 4 bases, in that order; junction bases with no gene match: 2. The CDR3 consists of 16 residues. DNA of the CDR3: TGTGCCAGCAGCGTAGTAGCGGGGGGGTCCACCGGGGAGCTGTTTTTT. Protein: CASSVVAGGSTGELFF.

V and J are TRBV7-9 and TRBJ2-7; TRBD1 matches at 7 bases. The CDR3 consists of 14 residues. The V segment lost 5 bases and the J segment 6 bases; nucleotides outside the gene matches: 10. In germline, CDR1 is SEHNR, CDR2 FQNEAQ (reference sequence). In DNA, the CDR3 is TGTGCCAGCAGCCAAAGACCGGGACAGAGCGAGCAGTACTTC. Translating it yields CASSQRPGQSEQYF.

The chain carries TRBV9 and TRBJ1-2; 7 positions agree with TRBD1. V was pared by 0 bases and J by 2 bases, with 7 bases of the junction left unmatched. This CDR3 comprises 16 residues. From germline, CDR1 is SGDLS and CDR2 YYNGEE. The DNA for the CDR3 is TGTGCCAGCAGCGTAGCTACCGGGGGACAGAACTATGGCTACACCTTC. The encoded protein is CASSVATGGQNYGYTF.

The CDR3 protein is CASSEAWEQYF. DNA for the CDR3: TGTGCCAGCAGTGAGGCGTGGGAGCAGTACTTC. The genes are TRBV6-1 and TRBJ2-5, with a weak D call TRBD2 (5 bases). Trimming removed 3 bases at V and 11 bases at J, with 10 bases between. Germline V gene lookup returns CDR1 MNHNS and CDR2 SASEGT. The CDR3 has 11 amino acids.

The chain joins TRBV4-2 to TRBJ1-5, with D tentatively TRBD1 (5 bases). Germline CDR1 is LGHNA and CDR2 is YNFKEQ. There are 17 residues in the CDR3. The V gene lost 2 bases and the J gene lost 0 bases, with 14 bases spanning the gap. The CDR3 nucleotides are TGTGCCAGCAGCCAAAACGAGCTTACAGGTAGCAATCAGCCCCAGCATTTT. This encodes CASSQNELTGSNQPQHF.

The rearrangement uses TRBV19 and TRBJ2-7; 10 bases map to TRBD1. From germline, CDR1 is LNHDA and CDR2 SQIVND (reference sequence). V lost 5 bases, J lost 3 bases, and 10 bases stayed unmatched. The CDR3 has 16 residues. The CDR3 here is CASSARTGGSSYEQYF. DNA of the CDR3: TGTGCCAGTAGTGCACGGACAGGGGGAAGCAGCTACGAGCAGTACTTC. Based on the CDR3 plus reference TRBV19 and TRBJ2-7, the full variable domain is DGGITQSPKYLFRKEGQNVTLSCEQNLNHDAMYWYRQDPGQGLRLIYYSQIVNDFQKGDIAEGYSVSREKKESFPLTVTSAQKNPTAFYLCASSARTGGSSYEQYFGPGTRLTVT.

This CDR3 reads CASSEGTESEQYF. CDR3 DNA: TGTGCCAGCAGTGAAGGGACAGAGAGCGAGCAGTACTTC. The rearrangement joins TRBV6-4 to TRBJ2-7; 7 bases are a match to TRBD1. Germline CDR1 is MRHNA and CDR2 is SNTAGT. V dropped 3 bases and J dropped 6; count of bases not matched to a gene: 5. CDR3 length: 13 residues.

The V and J genes are TRBV6-1 and TRBJ1-6; 10 bases fit TRBD1. This CDR3 spans 15 amino acids. Germline V gives CDR1 MNHNS, CDR2 SASEGT. Trimming took 7 bases from V and 6 from J; bases not matched to a gene: 6. The chain's CDR3 is CASNSGTGVNSPLHF. The CDR3, as DNA: TGTGCCAGCAATTCCGGGACAGGGGTTAATTCACCCCTCCACTTT.

The rearrangement uses TRBV5-1 and TRBJ2-6, with 8 bases fitting TRBD1. J was trimmed by 2 bases and V by 4 bases; bases with no gene match: 8. This CDR3 contains 17 residues. In germline, CDR1 is SGHRS, CDR2 YFSETQ. The chain's CDR3 is CASSPRDRITGANVLTF. In nucleotides, the CDR3 is TGCGCCAGCAGCCCTCGGGACAGGATAACTGGGGCCAACGTCCTGACTTTC.

V is TRBV13 and J is TRBJ2-7, with 11 bases fitting TRBD1. Trimming at V came to 5 bases and at J to 5 bases, leaving 11 bases not matched to a gene. From germline, CDR1 is PRHDT and CDR2 FYEKMQ (reference sequence). The CDR3 totals 16 residues. CDR3 protein: CASSQRTGGEGHEQYF. The DNA for the CDR3 is TGTGCCAGCAGCCAAAGGACAGGGGGCGAGGGGCACGAGCAGTACTTC.

V usage is TRBV11-3 and J usage is TRBJ2-2; D remains ambiguous. Germline CDR1 SGHNT, CDR2 YENEEA. The germline V and J ends were trimmed by 5 bases and 3 bases, with 7 bases remaining between them. The CDR3 has 13 amino acids. Written as DNA, the CDR3 is TGTGCCAGCAGCCCGTATTACACCGGGGAGCTGTTTTTT. This encodes CASSPYYTGELFF.

V gene TRBV21-1 combines with J gene TRBJ2-2; the tabulated D call, TRBD1, remains unverified against the DNA. TRBV21-1 is tagged as a pseudogene. The CDR3 consists of 17 residues. DNA of the CDR3: TGTGCCAGCAGCAAAGAAGGGGGACACTCGAACACCGGGGAGCTGTTTTTT. Translated: CASSKEGGHSNTGELFF.

The rearrangement uses TRBV14 and TRBJ2-7, with a tentative D call TRBD2 (6 bases). Germline values: CDR1 SGHDN, CDR2 FVKESK. This CDR3 spans 14 amino acids. Trimming removed 0 bases from V and 7 bases from J, with 13 bases in between. CDR3 in DNA: TGTGCCAGCAGCCAAGAGGTGGAGGGAATGGAGCAGTACTTC. It encodes CASSQEVEGMEQYF.

About this clone: The sample has other DNA sequences that encode this CDR3 too. V is TRBV6-5 and J is TRBJ1-1, with 7 bases fitting TRBD1. From germline, CDR1 is MNHEY and CDR2 SVGAGI. This CDR3 has 16 residues. The J segment lost 1 base and the V segment lost 2 bases, leaving 7 bases of the junction unmatched. The CDR3 coding sequence is TGTGCCAGCAGTTACCAAGGGACAGCGCAGAACACTGAAGCTTTCTTT. Its translation is CASSYQGTAQNTEAFF.

This chain uses TRBV9 with TRBJ1-1; 7 nucleotides align to TRBD1. CDR3 size: 15 residues. V dropped 3 bases and J dropped 0; count of bases not matched to a gene: 5. Germline V lookup: CDR1 SGDLS, CDR2 YYNGEE. CDR3 region: CASSAGGSMNTEAFF. The CDR3 nucleotides are TGTGCCAGCAGCGCAGGGGGTAGCATGAACACTGAAGCTTTCTTT.

The J gene is TRBJ1-1, the V gene TRBV19, with D possibly matching TRBD1 (5 bases). The germline V gene encodes CDR1 LNHDA and CDR2 SQIVND (reference sequence). V was cut by 3 bases and J by 10 bases, with 12 bases left in between. This CDR3 region has 12 residues. The CDR3 nucleotides read TGTGCCAGTAGTATGATGGGGCGCGCAGCTTTCTTT. This sequence encodes CASSMMGRAAFF.